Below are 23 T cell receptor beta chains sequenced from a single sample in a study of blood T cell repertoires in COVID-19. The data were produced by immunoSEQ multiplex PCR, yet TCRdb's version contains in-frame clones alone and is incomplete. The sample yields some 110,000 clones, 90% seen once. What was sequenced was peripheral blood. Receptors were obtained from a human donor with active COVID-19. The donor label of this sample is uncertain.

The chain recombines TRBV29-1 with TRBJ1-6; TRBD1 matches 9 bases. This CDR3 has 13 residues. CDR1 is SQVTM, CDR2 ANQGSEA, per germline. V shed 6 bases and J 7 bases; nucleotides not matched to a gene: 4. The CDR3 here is CSVSDRGNSPLHF. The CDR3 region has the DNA TGCAGCGTCTCGGACAGGGGAAATTCACCCCTCCACTTT. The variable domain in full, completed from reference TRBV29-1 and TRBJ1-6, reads SAVISQKPSRDICQRGTSLTIQCQVDSQVTMMFWYRQQPGQSLTLIATANQGSEATYESGFVIDKFPISRPNLTFSTLTVSNMSPEDSSIYLCSVSDRGNSPLHFGNGTRLTVT.

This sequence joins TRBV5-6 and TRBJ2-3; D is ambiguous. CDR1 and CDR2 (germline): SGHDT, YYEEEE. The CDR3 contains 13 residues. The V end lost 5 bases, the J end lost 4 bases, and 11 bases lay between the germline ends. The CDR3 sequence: CASRILSSDTQYF. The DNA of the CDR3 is TGTGCCAGCAGAATATTGTCTTCAGATACGCAGTATTTT. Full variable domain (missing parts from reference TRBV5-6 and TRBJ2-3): DAGVTQSPTHLIKTRGQQVTLRCSPKSGHDTVSWYQQALGQGPQFIFQYYEEEERQRGNFPDRFSGHQFPNYSSELNVNALLLGDSALYLCASRILSSDTQYFGPGTRLTVL.

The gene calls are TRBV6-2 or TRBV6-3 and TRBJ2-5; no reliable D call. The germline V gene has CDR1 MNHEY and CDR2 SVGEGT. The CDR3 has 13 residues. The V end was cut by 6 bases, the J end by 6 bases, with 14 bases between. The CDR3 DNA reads TGTGCCAGCAGCCGAACTCCGCGTCAGACCCAGTACTTC. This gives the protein CASSRTPRQTQYF.

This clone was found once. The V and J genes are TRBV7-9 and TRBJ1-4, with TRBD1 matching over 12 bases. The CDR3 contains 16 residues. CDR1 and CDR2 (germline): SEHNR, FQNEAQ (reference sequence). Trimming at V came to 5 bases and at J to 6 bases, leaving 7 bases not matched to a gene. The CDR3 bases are TGTGCCAGCAGCGGGGGACAGGGGGCGCGGGATGAAAAACTGTTTTTT. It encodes CASSGGQGARDEKLFF.

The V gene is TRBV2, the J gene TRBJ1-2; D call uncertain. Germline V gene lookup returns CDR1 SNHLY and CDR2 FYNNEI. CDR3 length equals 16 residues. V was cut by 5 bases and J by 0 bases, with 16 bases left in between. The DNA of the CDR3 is TGTGCCAGCAGTACCCGAACGGGAGATTCTAACTATGGCTACACCTTC. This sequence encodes CASSTRTGDSNYGYTF.

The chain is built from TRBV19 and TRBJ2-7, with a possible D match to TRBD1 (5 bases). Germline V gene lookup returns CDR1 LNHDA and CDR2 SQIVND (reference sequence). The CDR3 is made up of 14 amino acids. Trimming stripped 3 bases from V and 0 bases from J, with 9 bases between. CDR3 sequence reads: CASSIGHDSYEQYF. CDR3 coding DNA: TGTGCCAGTAGTATCGGACACGACTCCTACGAGCAGTACTTC.

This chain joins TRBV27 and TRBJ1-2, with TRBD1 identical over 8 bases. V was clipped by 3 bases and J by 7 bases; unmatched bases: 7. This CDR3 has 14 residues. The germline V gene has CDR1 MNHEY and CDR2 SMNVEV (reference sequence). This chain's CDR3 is CASSFRTGSGGYTF. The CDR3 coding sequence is TGTGCCAGCAGTTTCCGGACAGGGAGTGGTGGCTACACCTTC.

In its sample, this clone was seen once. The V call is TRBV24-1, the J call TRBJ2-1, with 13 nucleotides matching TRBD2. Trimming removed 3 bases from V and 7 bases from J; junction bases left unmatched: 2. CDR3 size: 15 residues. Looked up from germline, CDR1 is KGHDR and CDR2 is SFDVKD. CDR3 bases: TGTGCCACCAGTGATCGACTAGCGGGGGGTAATGAGCAGTTCTTC. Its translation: CATSDRLAGGNEQFF.

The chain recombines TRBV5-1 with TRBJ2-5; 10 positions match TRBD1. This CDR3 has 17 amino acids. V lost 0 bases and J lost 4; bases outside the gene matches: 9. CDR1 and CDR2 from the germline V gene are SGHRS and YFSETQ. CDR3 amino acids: CASSLVGQGVFRETQYF. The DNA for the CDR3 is TGCGCCAGCAGCTTGGTTGGACAGGGGGTTTTTCGAGAGACCCAGTACTTC. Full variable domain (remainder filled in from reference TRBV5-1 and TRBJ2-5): KAGVTQTPRYLIKTRGQQVTLSCSPISGHRSVSWYQQTPGQGLQFLFEYFSETQRNKGNFPGRFSGRQFSNSRSEMNVSTLELGDSALYLCASSLVGQGVFRETQYFGPGTRLLVL.

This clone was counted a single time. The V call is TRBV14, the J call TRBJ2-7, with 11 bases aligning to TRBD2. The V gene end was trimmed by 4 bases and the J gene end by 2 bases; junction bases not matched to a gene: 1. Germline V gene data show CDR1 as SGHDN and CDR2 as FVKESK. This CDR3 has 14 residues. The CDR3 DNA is TGTGCCAGCAGCCTTAGCGGGGGGGCCTACGAGCAGTACTTC. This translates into CASSLSGGAYEQYF.

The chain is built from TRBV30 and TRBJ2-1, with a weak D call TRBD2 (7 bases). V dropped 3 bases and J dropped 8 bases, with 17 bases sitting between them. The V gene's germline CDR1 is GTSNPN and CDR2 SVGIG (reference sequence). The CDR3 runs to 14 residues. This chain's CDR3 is CAWRRRGPGDEQFF. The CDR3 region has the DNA TGTGCCTGGAGGAGGCGGGGGCCGGGAGATGAGCAGTTCTTC.

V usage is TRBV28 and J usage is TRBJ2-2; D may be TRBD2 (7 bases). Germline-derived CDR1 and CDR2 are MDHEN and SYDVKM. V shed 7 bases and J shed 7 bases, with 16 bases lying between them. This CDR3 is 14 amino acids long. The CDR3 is CASKGGGLNGELFF. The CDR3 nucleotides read TGTGCCAGCAAGGGCGGGGGCCTCAACGGGGAGCTGTTTTTT.

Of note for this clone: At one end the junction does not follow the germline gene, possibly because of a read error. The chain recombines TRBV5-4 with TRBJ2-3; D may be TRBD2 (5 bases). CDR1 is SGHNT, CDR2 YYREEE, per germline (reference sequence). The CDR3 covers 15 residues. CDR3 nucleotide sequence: TGTGTCAGCAGCTTGGGGAGCGGATCCACAGATACGCAGTATTTT. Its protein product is CVSSLGSGSTDTQYF.

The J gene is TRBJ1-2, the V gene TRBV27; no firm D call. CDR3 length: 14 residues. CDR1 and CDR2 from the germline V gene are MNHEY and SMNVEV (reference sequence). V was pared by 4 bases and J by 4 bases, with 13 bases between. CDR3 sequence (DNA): TGTGCCAGCAGTTCACTCTCGGAGTTCTATGGCTACACCTTC. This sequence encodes CASSSLSEFYGYTF.

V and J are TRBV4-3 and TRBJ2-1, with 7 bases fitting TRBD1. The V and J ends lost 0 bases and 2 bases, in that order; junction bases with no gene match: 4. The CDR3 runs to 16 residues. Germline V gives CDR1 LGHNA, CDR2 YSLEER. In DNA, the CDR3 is TGCGCCAGCAGCCAAGATGAGGGGGCCACCTACAATGAGCAGTTCTTC. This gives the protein CASSQDEGATYNEQFF.

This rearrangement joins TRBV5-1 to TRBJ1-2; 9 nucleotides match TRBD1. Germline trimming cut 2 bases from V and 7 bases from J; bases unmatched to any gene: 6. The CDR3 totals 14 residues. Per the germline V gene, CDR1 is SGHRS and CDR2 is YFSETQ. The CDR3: CASSLQGAMGGYTF. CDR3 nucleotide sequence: TGCGCCAGCAGCTTACAGGGGGCGATGGGTGGCTACACCTTC.

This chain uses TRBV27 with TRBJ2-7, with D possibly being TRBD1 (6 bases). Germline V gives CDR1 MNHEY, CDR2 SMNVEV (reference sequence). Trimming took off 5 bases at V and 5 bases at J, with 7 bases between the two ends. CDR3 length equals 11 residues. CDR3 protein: CASSPGDEQYF. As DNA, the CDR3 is TGTGCCAGCAGTCCAGGGGACGAGCAGTACTTC.

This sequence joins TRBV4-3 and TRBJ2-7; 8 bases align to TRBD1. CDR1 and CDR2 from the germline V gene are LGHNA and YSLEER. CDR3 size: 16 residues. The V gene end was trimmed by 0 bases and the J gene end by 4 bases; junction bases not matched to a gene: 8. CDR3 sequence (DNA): TGCGCCAGCAGCCAAGATAAAGGACAGGGCCCTTACGAGCAGTACTTC. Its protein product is CASSQDKGQGPYEQYF.

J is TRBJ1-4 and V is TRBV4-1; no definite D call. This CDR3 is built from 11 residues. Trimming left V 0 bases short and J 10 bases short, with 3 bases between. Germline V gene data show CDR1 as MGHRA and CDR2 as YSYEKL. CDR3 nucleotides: TGCGCCAGCAGCCAAGATAGAAAACTGTTTTTT. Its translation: CASSQDRKLFF.

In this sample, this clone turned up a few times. CDR3 region: CASSGVIYGYTF. For the CDR3, the DNA is TGTGCCAGCAGTGGAGTAATCTATGGCTACACCTTC. The chain joins TRBV2 to TRBJ1-2; D is unresolved. V lost 4 bases to trimming and J lost 4 bases, with 7 bases between them. The CDR3 extends over 12 amino acids. CDR1 and CDR2 from the germline V gene are SNHLY and FYNNEI.

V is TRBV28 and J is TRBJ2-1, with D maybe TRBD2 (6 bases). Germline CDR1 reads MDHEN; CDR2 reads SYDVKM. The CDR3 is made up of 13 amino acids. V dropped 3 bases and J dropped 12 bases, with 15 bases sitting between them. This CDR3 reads CASSFRRGPGQFF. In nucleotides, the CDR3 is TGTGCCAGCAGTTTCCGGAGGGGCCCCGGGCAGTTCTTC.

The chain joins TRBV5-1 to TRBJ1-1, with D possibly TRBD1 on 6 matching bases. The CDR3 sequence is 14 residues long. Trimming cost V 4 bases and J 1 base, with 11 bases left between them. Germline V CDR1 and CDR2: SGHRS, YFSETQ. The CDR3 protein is CASSAGAWNTEAFF. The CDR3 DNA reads TGCGCCAGCAGCGCGGGGGCGTGGAACACTGAAGCTTTCTTT.

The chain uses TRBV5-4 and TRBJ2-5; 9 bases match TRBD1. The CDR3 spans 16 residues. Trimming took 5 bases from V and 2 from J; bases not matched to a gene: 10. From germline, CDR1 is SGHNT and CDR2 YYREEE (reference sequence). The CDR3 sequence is CASSPGSGTGQETQYF. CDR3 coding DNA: TGTGCCAGCAGTCCTGGTTCCGGGACAGGGCAAGAGACCCAGTACTTC.